This TCR beta chain comes out of a study of blood T cell repertoires in COVID-19 (dated by TCRdb to 2020 to 2022). Regarding the study in general: Recovered participants in ImmuneRACE Cohort 3 were defined as having two consecutive negative NP/OP PCR tests, clearance from a healthcare professional, or resolution of symptoms. Collaborator samples came from the United States, Italy and Spain and covered acute and convalescent phases of COVID-19. The prospective study material was composed of cDNA or gDNA derived from T cells, B-cell-depleted T cells, or PBMCs. Subjects who had been exposed to COVID-19, were actively infected with it, or had recovered from it provided the deeply sampled blood TCRbeta repertoires that made up the dataset. The repertoires were released in a freely available public database meant as a resource for research on the immune response to SARS-CoV-2. The samples were drawn from two sources: the first 160 participants of the ongoing ImmuneRACE study, and some 1,300 subjects contributed by 6 global collaborators. Nearly every sample came with metadata listing a de-identified subject ID, COVID-19 status, age in years and sex. Where available, HLA class I and class II types were obtained from metadata supplied by the sample provider rather than from assay-based typing.

Study-wide findings and limitations: How much clinical and demographic metadata was included differed by source and by participant, and the metadata was provided uncurated.

Sequences MNHNS (CDR1) and SASEGT (CDR2) are obtained from the germline V gene. The CDR3 goes from the cysteine to the phenylalanine over 15 residues. The retained sequence is limited to the CDR3, 45 bases, with the frame set at the first base. V drops 1 base and J drops 0 bases, leaving 7 bases in between. TCRbeta CDR3 regions were amplified from genomic DNA by means of the immunoSEQ Assay, a bias-controlled multiplex PCR. From the authors' description of their analysis: Nucleated cell counts per sample were estimated from amplification of reference gene primers within the assay. Sequence reads were collapsed and filtered to measure the absolute abundance of every unique TCRbeta CDR3 rearrangement. For each sample, productive Simpson clonality was calculated as the square root of Simpson's diversity index across productive rearrangements. TCRdb carries this immuneACCESS record with in-frame sequences only. Its versions omit some clonotypes, under half of them owing to an unresolved V gene in the studies checked, with the rest unexplained. The V and J calls and clone size are taken from that table; D and trimming were inferred from the DNA. The sample includes hundreds of thousands of clones, with more than 75% observed a single time. Approximately 1.9% of the sample lies in the top ten.

Points on this clone: This receptor's antigen is unknown. No quality values exist for individual bases; no much larger clone is one base distant.

In the prospective study, participants were roughly 18 to 95 years old, resided in around 25 geographic areas of the United States, and were enrolled through a virtual design. In the prospective study, cohorts were assigned on the basis of participant-reported clinical history obtained from a screening survey and a study questionnaire. Each participant in the prospective study had whole blood, serum and a nasopharyngeal or oropharyngeal swab collected by mobile phlebotomists. Additional blood draws and questionnaires over an approximately two-month period could optionally be provided by prospective study participants. Prospective study blood samples were shipped either frozen or at room temperature before DNA extraction.

Sequencing used PBMCs or T cells enriched from blood (not recorded which). The rearrangement combines TRBV6-1 with TRBJ1-3; confidence is insufficient to name the D gene. The clonotype was recovered from a middle-aged man in a cohort exposed to, infected with or recovered from COVID-19 (not recorded which). The CDR3: CASSEEWSSGNTIYF. The nucleotides read TGTGCCAGCAGTGAAGAATGGAGCTCTGGAAACACCATATATTTT.